The 17 T cell receptor beta chains listed next were all sequenced from one sample in a study of blood T cells in healthy people across ages. Primers used in a second PCR of roughly 6 to 12 cycles were a sample-barcoded 5' primer and a J-beta primer mix. TCRdb re-called the 5' RACE reads through MiXCR, storing one row per CDR3 protein. The table has approximately 690,000 distinct CDR3 sequences, about 43% seen once; the top ten hold approximately 29%. The sequenced sample consisted of blood. Source of these receptors: a man aged 80 or over in good health.

The gene calls are TRBV3-1 and TRBJ2-3; 7 bases line up with TRBD2. CDR3 length equals 16 residues. V was clipped by 2 bases and J by 11 bases; unmatched bases: 16. Germline V gene lookup returns CDR1 LGHDT and CDR2 YNNKEL (reference sequence). CDR3 coding DNA: TGTGCCAGCAGCCAATCGGGGCGCCGGGGAGGGGTGGAGCAGTATTTT. Translating gives CASSQSGRRGGVEQYF.

This clonotype came up a few times. The chain is built from TRBV21-1 and TRBJ2-7; TRBD1, as called in the table, went unchecked against the DNA. TRBV21-1 is noted as a pseudogene. CDR3 length equals 14 residues. The CDR3: CASSKGAGRHEQYF. The CDR3 coding sequence is TGTGCCAGCAGCAAAGGGGCAGGGAGACACGAGCAGTACTTC.

This clonotype turned up a few times. The rearrangement links TRBV7-2 to TRBJ2-3; no definite D call. The CDR3 extends over 14 amino acids. Per the germline V gene, CDR1 is SGHTA and CDR2 is FQGNSA. Trimming removed 0 bases at V and 0 bases at J, with 4 bases between. The CDR3 loop is CASSLAISTDTQYF. CDR3 nucleotide sequence: TGTGCCAGCAGCTTAGCGATAAGCACAGATACGCAGTATTTT.

The rearrangement joins TRBV11-2 to TRBJ2-1, with D possibly being TRBD1 or TRBD2 (7 bases each). CDR3 length: 16 residues. CDR1 is SGHAT, CDR2 FQNNGV, per germline. With 5 bases removed from V and 12 bases from J, the gap between germline ends came to 26 bases. CDR3 protein: CASSARQGGATLVQFF. CDR3 coding DNA: TGTGCCAGCAGCGCAAGACAGGGAGGGGCTACATTGGTGCAGTTCTTC.

The chain employs TRBV6-2 or TRBV6-3 and TRBJ1-5; no firm D call. V lost 3 bases and J 4 bases, leaving 10 bases between the germline ends. Germline V CDR1 and CDR2: MNHEY, SVGEGT. CDR3 length: 14 residues. The CDR3 reads CASSYLVGNQPQHF. In DNA, the CDR3 is TGTGCCAGCAGTTATTTGGTGGGGAATCAGCCCCAGCATTTT.

V and J are TRBV20-1 and TRBJ2-7, with 7 bases matching TRBD2. Germline CDR1 and CDR2: DFQATT and SNEGSKA (reference sequence). Losses at the gene ends were 8 bases for V and 0 bases for J; bases not matched to a gene: 7. The length of the CDR3 is 13 residues. CDR3 nucleotides: TGCAGTTTAGGCCCTAGCGGCTCCTACGAGCAGTACTTC. Encoded protein: CSLGPSGSYEQYF.

The CDR3 is CASSLEGWGEQFF. CDR3 bases: TGTGCCAGCAGCTTAGAGGGCTGGGGTGAGCAGTTCTTC. The V gene is TRBV7-2, the J gene TRBJ2-1; no firm D call. V lost 1 base and J lost 9, with 10 bases in between. Germline-derived CDR1 and CDR2 are SGHTA and FQGNSA. This CDR3 region has 13 residues.

A word on this clonotype: Just one base apart from a much larger clone, this may be a read error. The chain is built from TRBV7-4 and TRBJ2-1; no firm D call. The CDR3 is 13 amino acids. Deletions cut 2 bases from V and 9 bases from J, with 11 bases between. Germline assignment: CDR1 SGHVT and CDR2 SQSDAQ. The DNA of the CDR3 is TGTGCCAGCAGCTTAAGGACCCGCAGTGAGCAGTTCTTC. It yields the protein CASSLRTRSEQFF.

The rearrangement joins TRBV28 to TRBJ2-3; 8 nucleotides agree with TRBD2. V trimming: 4 bases; J trimming: 2 bases; junction bases outside the gene matches: 11. The germline CDR1 and CDR2 sequences are MDHEN and SYDVKM. The CDR3 consists of 17 residues. The CDR3 reads CASSSSAGTRPTDTQYF. The CDR3 bases are TGTGCCAGCAGTTCATCCGCCGGGACTAGGCCCACAGATACGCAGTATTTT.

In this sample, this clonotype turned up a few times. The CDR3, as DNA: TGCAGTGCTAGAGATCCAGGGGTAAATGGCTACACCTTC. Residues: CSARDPGVNGYTF. The J gene is TRBJ1-2, the V gene TRBV20-1, with D perhaps matching TRBD1 (6 bases). Trimming took off 0 bases at V and 6 bases at J, with 11 bases between the two ends. This CDR3 has 13 amino acids. Germline V CDR1 and CDR2: DFQATT, SNEGSKA (reference sequence).

V gene TRBV6-1 combines with J gene TRBJ2-1; the match to TRBD1 covers 10 bases. The DNA end is more similar to TRBJ2-7, so the J call may be wrong. The CDR3 runs to 15 residues. Germline CDR1 MNHNS, CDR2 SASEGT. CDR3 in amino acids: CASSAPGQGGYEQYF. The CDR3, as DNA: TGTGCCAGCAGTGCCCCAGGACAGGGGGGTTACGAGCAGTACTTC.

This clonotype came up a few times. The chain links TRBV20-1 to TRBJ2-1; D not resolved. Germline CDR1 DFQATT, CDR2 SNEGSKA (reference sequence). V lost 1 base, J lost 5 bases, and 12 bases lay in between. The CDR3 has 14 amino acids. The CDR3 DNA reads TGCAGTGCTAGAGGTAGCCGCGGTAACAATGAGCAGTTCTTC. This translates into CSARGSRGNNEQFF.

V usage is TRBV20-1 and J usage is TRBJ2-3; 12 nucleotides match TRBD2. The germline gives CDR1 DFQATT, CDR2 SNEGSKA (reference sequence). The J segment lost 7 bases and the V segment lost 6 bases, leaving 11 bases of the junction unmatched. This CDR3 is built from 15 residues. Here the CDR3 reads CSATRTSGVTHTQYF. The CDR3 region has the DNA TGCAGTGCCACTAGGACTAGCGGGGTCACCCATACGCAGTATTTT.

This clonotype was counted a single time. Given a much more abundant clone one base away, this may be a read error. The rearrangement uses TRBV29-1 and TRBJ2-1; the match to TRBD1 covers 11 bases. CDR1 and CDR2 from the germline V gene are SQVTM and ANQGSEA. The V segment lost 5 bases and the J segment 1 base; nucleotides outside the gene matches: 4. This CDR3 is built from 15 residues. The CDR3 DNA reads TGCAGCGTTAAAGGGACAGGGGGTTCCTACAATGAGCAGTTCTTC. The encoded protein is CSVKGTGGSYNEQFF.

CDR3 sequence: CASSLEESDTQYF. Written as DNA, the CDR3 is TGTGCCAGCAGCTTAGAGGAGTCGGATACGCAGTATTTT. V gene TRBV11-3 combines with J gene TRBJ2-3; D gene uncertain. CDR3 length equals 13 residues. CDR1 and CDR2 (germline): SGHNT, YENEEA. The V gene lost 0 bases and the J gene lost 6 bases, with 7 bases spanning the gap.

The V and J genes are TRBV7-2 and TRBJ2-7; D unclear. The CDR3 consists of 15 residues. The V gene lost 5 bases and the J gene lost 5 bases, with 19 bases spanning the gap. Germline V gene lookup returns CDR1 SGHTA and CDR2 FQGNSA. CDR3 protein: CASSPPSLSPDEQYF. In DNA, the CDR3 is TGTGCCAGCAGCCCACCAAGCCTCTCCCCGGACGAGCAGTACTTC.

Only a few counts were recorded for this clonotype. V usage is TRBV2 and J usage is TRBJ1-2; the match to TRBD1 covers 7 bases. Germline CDR1 is SNHLY and CDR2 is FYNNEI. CDR3 size: 17 residues. Trimming removed 5 bases from V and 10 bases from J; junction bases left unmatched: 22. CDR3: CASSLPGPGQPRIHYTF. The CDR3 nucleotides are TGTGCCAGCAGTTTACCGGGACCGGGACAGCCGCGGATTCACTACACCTTC. The full variable domain, with the rest looked up from reference TRBV2 and TRBJ1-2, is EPEVTQTPSHQVTQMGQEVILRCVPISNHLYFYWYRQILGQKVEFLVSFYNNEISEKSEIFDDQFSVERPDGSNFTLKIRSTKLEDSAMYFCASSLPGPGQPRIHYTFGSGTRLTVV.